A selection of T cell receptor beta chains follows, all from one sample in a study of blood T cell repertoires in COVID-19. Sequenced by immunoSEQ multiplex PCR; TCRdb stores in-frame clones only, minus some. The sample yields approximately 470,000 clones, about nine tenths seen once. The specimen was PBMCs or T cells enriched from blood (not recorded which). The receptors stem from a young woman who had recovered from COVID-19. CDR3s include the opening cysteine and the closing phenylalanine or tryptophan. The D gene is left open where the match is weak. The size field is filled for only some rows; it gives once, few, many or a size class.

>TRBV5-8|-|TRBJ1-1|-
CASSLGGRGNTEAFF
TGTGCCAGCAGCTTGGGGGGCAGGGGCAACACTGAAGCTTTCTTT
>TRBV19|-|TRBJ1-1|TRBD1
CASSPFTGTALNTEAFF
TGTGCCAGTAGCCCCTTTACCGGGACAGCTCTGAACACTGAAGCTTTCTTT
>TRBV18|-|TRBJ2-7|-
CASSLTPPDEQYF
TGTGCCAGCTCTTTGACTCCTCCCGACGAGCAGTACTTC
>TRBV5-1|-|TRBJ2-5|TRBD2
CASSLGGYQETQYF
TGCGCCAGCAGCCTCGGGGGGTACCAAGAGACCCAGTACTTC
>TRBV2|-|TRBJ2-7|-
CASSQGPYEQYF
TGTGCCAGCAGTCAAGGGCCCTACGAGCAGTACTTC
>TRBV10-3|once|TRBJ1-1|-
CAISAEAQGKNKAFF
TGTGCCATCAGTGCAGAAGCTCAGGGTAAGAATAAAGCTTTCTTT
>TRBV27|-|TRBJ2-7|TRBD1
CASSSFWDRDKQYF
TGTGCCAGCAGTTCTTTTTGGGACAGGGATAAGCAGTACTTC
>TRBV12-5|-|TRBJ1-3|-
CASGPTLGGPGNTIYF
TGTGCTAGTGGGCCCACCCTGGGGGGACCTGGAAACACCATATATTTT
>TRBV25-1|once|TRBJ1-2|-
CASTGEGVYTF
TGTGCCAGCACTGGAGAGGGCGTCTACACCTTC
>TRBV4-1|-|TRBJ1-6|-
CASSQVHREKGSPLHF
TGCGCCAGCAGCCAAGTCCACAGGGAGAAGGGTTCACCCCTCCACTTT
>TRBV6-4|-|TRBJ1-5|-
CASSAGLGQPQHF
TGTGCCAGCAGTGCAGGGTTAGGCCAGCCCCAGCATTTT
>TRBV6-5|-|TRBJ1-6|-
CASSYRQANSPLHF
TGTGCCAGCAGTTACAGGCAGGCTAATTCACCCCTCCACTTT
>TRBV7-9|once|TRBJ1-2|-
CASSFASGAYGYTF
TGTGCCAGCAGCTTCGCTTCTGGGGCCTATGGCTACACCTTC
>TRBV7-9|-|TRBJ1-1|-
CASSPARNENTEAFF
TGTGCCAGCAGCCCTGCCAGGAACGAGAACACTGAAGCTTTCTTT
>TRBV28|-|TRBJ2-3|-
CASSVPGGLTDTQYF
TGTGCCAGCAGTGTCCCCGGGGGGCTAACAGATACGCAGTATTTT
>TRBV9|-|TRBJ1-2|TRBD1
CASSPGGSFYGYTF
TGTGCCAGCAGCCCAGGGGGCAGCTTCTATGGCTACACCTTC
>TRBV9|-|TRBJ1-6|TRBD1
CASSVTGADSPLHF
TGTGCCAGCAGCGTAACAGGGGCGGATTCACCCCTCCACTTT
>TRBV28|-|TRBJ2-1|TRBD2
CASSLRGRGGFNNEQFF
TGTGCCAGCAGTTTACGTGGTCGGGGGGGTTTTAACAATGAGCAGTTCTTC
>TRBV19|-|TRBJ2-1|-
CASSLDRNKDNEQFF
TGTGCCAGTAGTCTCGACAGGAATAAGGACAATGAGCAGTTCTTC
>TRBV24-1|-|TRBJ1-3|TRBD1
CATSDRDRIISRDTIYF
TGTGCCACCAGTGATCGGGACAGAATTATCAGCCGAGACACCATATATTTT
>TRBV11-2|-|TRBJ1-2|-
CASSFAAPHYGYTF
TGTGCCAGCAGCTTCGCAGCGCCCCACTATGGCTACACCTTC
>TRBV6-5|-|TRBJ2-7|-
CASSGGVSSYEQYF
TGTGCCAGCTCAGGCGGGGTGTCCTCCTACGAGCAGTACTTC
>TRBV27|-|TRBJ1-2|TRBD1
CASSSGGRYGYTF
TGTGCCAGCAGTTCAGGGGGCCGCTATGGCTACACCTTC
>TRBV29-1|-|TRBJ1-1|-
CSVEGGSGEAFF
TGCAGCGTTGAAGGGGGCTCAGGTGAAGCTTTCTTT
>TRBV18|-|TRBJ1-1|-
CASSTGMGEAFF
TGTGCCAGCTCAACAGGGATGGGGGAAGCTTTCTTT
>TRBV7-2|-|TRBJ1-5|TRBD1
CASSAGGFDQPQHF
TGTGCCAGCAGCGCAGGGGGATTTGATCAGCCCCAGCATTTT